The 27 T cell receptor beta chains listed next were all sequenced from one sample in a study of cytomegalovirus exposure and HLA in healthy donors. A multiplex PCR was run with 60 Vbeta primers and 13 Jbeta primers. Some clones are missing from TCRdb's copy, which holds only in-frame ones; the method was immunoSEQ multiplex PCR. The data show about 140,000 clones, with around four fifths seen just once and roughly 1.4% held by the top ten. Sequencing input: PBMCs. Receptors originate from a man aged 25-45 years in good health and CMV-seropositive.

The chain couples TRBV6-6 to TRBJ2-5; 7 positions agree with TRBD2. The CDR3 consists of 15 residues. The trim removed 8 bases at V and 2 bases at J, leaving 11 bases unmatched. Germline V lookup: CDR1 MNHNY, CDR2 SVGAGI (reference sequence). For the CDR3, the DNA is TGTGCCAGCGGGGAGGGAGGGTTGGGGCAAGAGACCCAGTACTTC. Translating it yields CASGEGGLGQETQYF.

The CDR3: CALRMASSYNEQFF. In nucleotides, the CDR3 is TGTGCCTTGCGGATGGCTAGCTCCTACAATGAGCAGTTCTTC. This chain links TRBV30 with TRBJ2-1; D gene unclear. This CDR3 spans 14 amino acids. Germline CDR1 and CDR2: GTSNPN and SVGIG (reference sequence). Trimming cost V 7 bases and J 0 bases, with 13 bases left between them.

This sequence joins TRBV5-4 and TRBJ2-1, with 9 bases fitting TRBD2. From germline, CDR1 is SGHNT and CDR2 YYREEE (reference sequence). The CDR3 consists of 17 residues. V dropped 1 base and J dropped 7; count of bases not matched to a gene: 12. The CDR3, as DNA: TGTGCCAGCAGCTTGCCCCCACTAGCGGGTAGACTTAATGAGCAGTTCTTC. It is translated as CASSLPPLAGRLNEQFF.

The chain has TRBV7-3 and TRBJ1-1, with D maybe TRBD1 (5 bases). This CDR3 spans 18 amino acids. V shed 6 bases and J shed 3 bases, with 26 bases lying between them. Germline V gene sequence: CDR1 SGHTA, CDR2 FQGTGA. In DNA form, the CDR3 reads TGTGCCAGCAGTCAAAATTGGAGGGGTCATCGCTGTCACACTGAAGCTTTCTTT. It yields the protein CASSQNWRGHRCHTEAFF.

The chain's CDR3 is CASSPGEFSGNTIYF. Here the CDR3 DNA reads TGTGCCAGCAGTCCAGGGGAATTCTCTGGAAACACCATATATTTT. The chain is built from TRBV11-3 and TRBJ1-3, with D possibly matching TRBD1 (6 bases). Trimming took 6 bases from V and 0 from J, leaving 12 bases between them. CDR3 length: 15 amino acids. Germline V gene data show CDR1 as SGHNT and CDR2 as YENEEA.

J is TRBJ2-7 and V is TRBV2, with 10 bases aligning to TRBD1. CDR1 and CDR2 (germline): SNHLY, FYNNEI. This CDR3 has 15 amino acids. J was trimmed by 7 bases and V by 6 bases; bases with no gene match: 12. The CDR3 coding sequence is TGTGCCAGCAGGCAACTTGGGACAGGGGCGAGAGAGCAGTACTTC. Amino acids: CASRQLGTGAREQYF.

Only a few counts were recorded for this clone. The chain recombines TRBV30 with TRBJ1-2; 7 positions agree with TRBD1. The germline gives CDR1 GTSNPN, CDR2 SVGIG (reference sequence). CDR3 length: 13 residues. J was trimmed by 7 bases and V by 0 bases; bases with no gene match: 5. The CDR3 DNA follows: TGTGCCTGGAGTGTTAAGGGGGCGGGTGGCTACACCTTC. This sequence encodes CAWSVKGAGGYTF.

J is TRBJ1-4 and V is TRBV5-1; 7 bases align to TRBD1. V was pared by 0 bases and J by 0 bases, with 2 bases of the junction left unmatched. The CDR3 contains 16 residues. Germline CDR1 reads SGHRS; CDR2 reads YFSETQ. CDR3 nucleotides: TGCGCCAGCAGCTTGGATCAGGGGGCAACTAATGAAAAACTGTTTTTT. Translated, it gives CASSLDQGATNEKLFF.

The chain combines TRBV11-3 with TRBJ2-3, with no clear D. The CDR3 extends over 14 amino acids. Trimming left V 1 base short and J 4 bases short, with 9 bases between. Germline V CDR1 and CDR2: SGHNT, YENEEA. CDR3 in DNA: TGTGCCAGCAGCTTAGGGGCATCAGCAGATACGCAGTATTTT. Translating gives CASSLGASADTQYF. Looking up the rest from reference TRBV11-3 and TRBJ2-3 gives the full variable domain: EAGVVQSPRYKIIEKKQPVAFWCNPISGHNTLYWYLQNLGQGPELLIRYENEEAVDDSQLPKDRFSAERLKGVDSTLKIQPAELGDSAVYLCASSLGASADTQYFGPGTRLTVL.

This clone has ten or more counts. The chain links TRBV6-4 to TRBJ2-3, with TRBD2 identical over 9 bases. From germline, CDR1 is MRHNA and CDR2 SNTAGT. The CDR3 covers 15 residues. The ends lost 6 bases at V and 1 base at J; junction bases unmatched: 5. The CDR3 protein is CASSLAGEGTDTQYF. The CDR3 nucleotides read TGTGCCAGCAGCTTAGCGGGAGAAGGCACAGATACGCAGTATTTT.

V is TRBV5-1 and J is TRBJ1-2; TRBD1 might be the D (5 bases). CDR1 is SGHRS, CDR2 YFSETQ, per germline. V lost 3 bases and J 1 base, leaving 16 bases between the germline ends. CDR3 length: 16 amino acids. This CDR3 is CASSSEGSGDNYGYTF. CDR3 nucleotides: TGCGCCAGCAGCTCCGAGGGTTCGGGGGATAACTATGGCTACACCTTC. The whole variable domain, filled in from reference TRBV5-1 and TRBJ1-2, reads KAGVTQTPRYLIKTRGQQVTLSCSPISGHRSVSWYQQTPGQGLQFLFEYFSETQRNKGNFPGRFSGRQFSNSRSEMNVSTLELGDSALYLCASSSEGSGDNYGYTFGSGTRLTVV.

The rearrangement uses TRBV12-5 and TRBJ2-2; 11 bases map to TRBD2. After removal of 3 bases from V and 6 bases from J, the junction contained 0 bases not matched to a gene. Germline CDR1 LGHNT, CDR2 FRNRAP. The CDR3 runs to 14 residues. The CDR3 DNA sequence: TGTGCTAGTGGTTTTAGCGGGGGGGCCGGGGAGCTGTTTTTT. The encoded protein is CASGFSGGAGELFF.

J is TRBJ2-3 and V is TRBV27; 7 nucleotides agree with TRBD2. The J segment lost 2 bases and the V segment lost 3 bases, leaving 5 bases of the junction unmatched. CDR1 and CDR2 from the germline V gene are MNHEY and SMNVEV (reference sequence). This CDR3 region has 15 residues. As DNA, the CDR3 is TGTGCCAGCAGTTTGCTAGCGGCCCCCACAGATACGCAGTATTTT. Translating it yields CASSLLAAPTDTQYF.

The J gene is TRBJ1-3, the V gene TRBV7-8, with D tentatively TRBD1 (6 bases). The germline V gene encodes CDR1 SGHVS and CDR2 FQNEAQ. V lost 5 bases, J lost 0 bases, and 26 bases lay in between. This CDR3 is built from 20 residues. CDR3 sequence (DNA): TGTGCCAGCAGCCGACTCCCCCGTAGGTCCAGGGGAGACTCTGGAAACACCATATATTTT. Translation gives CASSRLPRRSRGDSGNTIYF.

In this sample, this clone turned up a few times. The chain joins TRBV6-1 to TRBJ1-5, with 10 bases matching TRBD1. Germline trimming cut 2 bases from V and 6 bases from J; bases unmatched to any gene: 4. The germline V gene encodes CDR1 MNHNS and CDR2 SASEGT. The CDR3 has 15 residues. The chain's CDR3 is CASSESGTGVQPQHF. The CDR3 nucleotides read TGTGCCAGCAGTGAATCGGGGACAGGGGTTCAGCCCCAGCATTTT.

V usage is TRBV5-4 and J usage is TRBJ2-7; possibly TRBD2 for D (6 bases). The germline V gene has CDR1 SGHNT and CDR2 YYREEE (reference sequence). With 3 bases removed from V and 1 base from J, the gap between germline ends came to 14 bases. This CDR3 spans 15 amino acids. As DNA, the CDR3 is TGTGCCAGCAGCTCCAAACAGGAGGGGTCCTACGAGCAGTACTTC. Its translation: CASSSKQEGSYEQYF.

This sequence joins TRBV9 and TRBJ2-5; a weak D match, TRBD1 (6 bases). From germline, CDR1 is SGDLS and CDR2 YYNGEE. This CDR3 has 14 residues. Trimming shortened V by 0 bases and J by 9 bases, and 15 bases separated the two germline ends. The CDR3 nucleotides are TGTGCCAGCAGCGTAGCTACAGGGTCGGAGGCCCAGTACTTC. Its protein is CASSVATGSEAQYF.

The chain links TRBV6-5 to TRBJ1-2; TRBD1 aligns across 7 bases. CDR1 MNHEY and CDR2 SVGAGI come from the germline V gene. J was trimmed by 10 bases and V by 0 bases; bases with no gene match: 5. The CDR3 spans 13 residues. The chain's CDR3 is CASSYSPQGDYTF. The CDR3 nucleotides are TGTGCCAGCAGTTACTCACCCCAGGGGGACTACACCTTC.

The rearrangement uses TRBV6-4 and TRBJ2-3; D is unresolved. The CDR3 runs to 13 residues. Germline CDR1 reads MRHNA; CDR2 reads SNTAGT. Trimming shortened V by 2 bases and J by 5 bases, and 8 bases separated the two germline ends. The CDR3 nucleotides are TGTGCCAGCAGTGACCAGGCTGGAGATACGCAGTATTTT. This codes for CASSDQAGDTQYF.

The chain joins TRBV19 to TRBJ1-1; a possible D gene is TRBD1 (5 bases). The V end was cut by 5 bases, the J end by 9 bases, with 19 bases between. The germline V gene has CDR1 LNHDA and CDR2 SQIVND (reference sequence). The CDR3 covers 14 residues. CDR3 region: CASSGGSAALKAFF. Here the CDR3 DNA reads TGTGCCAGTAGTGGGGGGTCGGCGGCCCTTAAAGCTTTCTTT. Full variable domain (outside the CDR3, taken from reference TRBV19 and TRBJ1-1): DGGITQSPKYLFRKEGQNVTLSCEQNLNHDAMYWYRQDPGQGLRLIYYSQIVNDFQKGDIAEGYSVSREKKESFPLTVTSAQKNPTAFYLCASSGGSAALKAFFGQGTRLTVV.

This clone was observed once. This chain joins TRBV28 and TRBJ1-5, with no clear D. Trimming removed 6 bases at V and 7 bases at J, with 19 bases between. This CDR3 is 15 amino acids long. CDR1 is MDHEN and CDR2 is SYDVKM in the germline V gene. The CDR3 nucleotides are TGTGCCAGCAGACCCCCCAAGGTTCGGCGGCAGCCCCAGCATTTT. This gives the protein CASRPPKVRRQPQHF.

The chain recombines TRBV7-9 with TRBJ2-5, with 7 bases fitting TRBD2. Germline V gives CDR1 SEHNR, CDR2 FQNEAQ (reference sequence). This CDR3 spans 15 amino acids. The J segment lost 4 bases and the V segment lost 1 base, leaving 6 bases of the junction unmatched. CDR3 DNA sequence: TGTGCCAGCAGCTTAGGCCCGGGGGGAGGAGAGACCCAGTACTTC. This codes for CASSLGPGGGETQYF.

The chain combines TRBV7-3 with TRBJ2-1; the match to TRBD2 covers 7 bases. Per the germline V gene, CDR1 is SGHTA and CDR2 is FQGTGA. The trim removed 2 bases at V and 5 bases at J, leaving 9 bases unmatched. The CDR3 spans 16 residues. CDR3 coding DNA: TGTGCCAGCAGCTTAGGATCGGGAGGTCTTAACAATGAGCAGTTCTTC. Its translation is CASSLGSGGLNNEQFF.

This clone was recorded only once. This chain links TRBV28 with TRBJ1-2; 8 bases align to TRBD1. Germline assignment: CDR1 MDHEN and CDR2 SYDVKM. Unmatched junction bases numbered 11, after V lost 4 bases and J lost 7 bases. The length of the CDR3 is 15 residues. The CDR3 is CASSSSGGVIVGYTF. CDR3 nucleotide sequence: TGTGCCAGCAGTTCCTCAGGGGGCGTAATCGTTGGCTACACCTTC.

The chain is built from TRBV2 and TRBJ1-5; TRBD1 matches 9 bases. V lost 8 bases, J lost 6 bases, and 8 bases stayed unmatched. CDR1 and CDR2 from the germline V gene are SNHLY and FYNNEI. CDR3 length equals 14 residues. CDR3 bases: TGTGCCAGCGGGGGACAGGGTGTCCGTCAGCCCCAGCATTTT. Encoded protein: CASGGQGVRQPQHF.

This clone was seen once. The J gene is TRBJ2-5, the V gene TRBV28; D possibly corresponds to TRBD2 (6 bases). V dropped 2 bases and J dropped 9 bases, with 13 bases sitting between them. The CDR3 contains 13 residues. CDR1 MDHEN and CDR2 SYDVKM come from the germline V gene. The CDR3 region has the DNA TGTGCCAGCAGTTTAGGACTATCTGGGGCCCAGTACTTC. Translated, it gives CASSLGLSGAQYF.

V gene TRBV27 combines with J gene TRBJ2-3; 7 bases map to TRBD1. This CDR3 has 15 amino acids. From germline, CDR1 is MNHEY and CDR2 SMNVEV (reference sequence). Germline trimming cut 5 bases from V and 6 bases from J; bases unmatched to any gene: 11. CDR3 in DNA: TGTGCCAGCAGTCGCCCCGGGACAGAATATGATACGCAGTATTTT. Protein sequence: CASSRPGTEYDTQYF.